This TCR beta chain was obtained from a study of Ad26.COV2.S vaccination and SARS-CoV-2 variants. Germline V gene sequence: CDR1 SGHTA, CDR2 FQGNSA. V trimming: 10 bases; J trimming: 0 bases; junction bases outside the gene matches: 15. CDR3 size: 17 residues. Treatment described: around 19 received Ad26.COV2.S at low or high dose, single or two shots; a few received placebo; per-sample allocation not given. It was on day 63 after the first vaccine or placebo injection that samples were taken. The table came from immunoSEQ multiplex PCR; TCRdb's copy has only in-frame clones and leaves some out. In the table there are around 300,000 clones, roughly 90% of which are singletons.

The source of this sequence is a person between 18 and 65 years old who received the Ad26.COV2.S COVID-19 vaccine or a placebo. The input for sequencing was peripheral blood, taken in a trial of Ad26.COV2.S vaccine versus placebo. The gene calls are TRBV7-2 and TRBJ2-1; TRBD2 agrees at 7 bases. CDR3: CATTRAGAGVSYNEQFF. Written as DNA, the CDR3 is TGTGCCACCACACGGGCCGGGGCGGGGGTCTCCTACAATGAGCAGTTCTTC.